A selection of T cell receptor beta chains follows, all from one sample in a study of sequential checkpoint blockade in melanoma. Measured with immunoSEQ multiplex PCR; TCRdb has only the in-frame clones, and not every one. Counted here are under 6,000 clones, 60% to 80% occurring once; the ten biggest clones make up under 60%. This sample comprised CD8+ T cells sorted from blood (inferred from file names), obtained from a patient given nivolumab and ipilimumab in sequence. All receptors come from a human donor with melanoma. Both conserved end residues are part of each CDR3. Fields, in order: clone size, D gene, CDR3 length, J gene, V gene, CDR3 DNA, CDR3 protein. D genes are given only for firm matches. Expanded clones get a size class; other rows say once, few or many, or leave the size out.

clone_size: once
d_call: NA
cdr3_length: 12
j_call: TRBJ2-2
v_call: TRBV6-5
cdr3_nt: TGTGCCAGCAGCCAGGGAACCGGGGAGCTGTTTTTT
cdr3_aa: CASSQGTGELFF

clone_size: NA
d_call: TRBD1
cdr3_length: 15
j_call: TRBJ2-7
v_call: TRBV4-3
cdr3_nt: TGCGCCAGCAGCCAAGGGACAGGAGGCTCCTACGAGCAGTACTTC
cdr3_aa: CASSQGTGGSYEQYF

clone_size: NA
d_call: TRBD2
cdr3_length: 15
j_call: TRBJ2-7
v_call: TRBV9
cdr3_nt: TGTGCCAGCAGCGTAGTCCAGCGGGAGGCCTACGAGCAGTACTTC
cdr3_aa: CASSVVQREAYEQYF

clone_size: few
d_call: NA
cdr3_length: 13
j_call: TRBJ2-1
v_call: TRBV28
cdr3_nt: TGTGCCAGCAGCATAACAGGTAACAATGAGCAGTTCTTC
cdr3_aa: CASSITGNNEQFF

clone_size: NA
d_call: TRBD2
cdr3_length: 15
j_call: TRBJ2-1
v_call: TRBV5-6
cdr3_nt: TGTGCCAGCAGCCTAGGACTAGCGGGGCCCAATGAGCAGTTCTTC
cdr3_aa: CASSLGLAGPNEQFF

clone_size: few
d_call: NA
cdr3_length: 16
j_call: TRBJ1-2
v_call: TRBV10-2
cdr3_nt: TGCGCCAGCAGTGTGGACAGCGCGGGAGTTACCTATGGCTACACCTTC
cdr3_aa: CASSVDSAGVTYGYTF

clone_size: NA
d_call: NA
cdr3_length: 13
j_call: TRBJ1-6
v_call: TRBV27
cdr3_nt: TGTGCCACCCGGAGATCCTATAATTCACCCCTCCACTTT
cdr3_aa: CATRRSYNSPLHF

clone_size: NA
d_call: NA
cdr3_length: 16
j_call: TRBJ2-3
v_call: TRBV6-6
cdr3_nt: TGTGCCAGCAGTTACCCTGGCGGGGTGGGCACAGATACGCAGTATTTT
cdr3_aa: CASSYPGGVGTDTQYF

clone_size: NA
d_call: TRBD1
cdr3_length: 15
j_call: TRBJ1-2
v_call: TRBV4-1
cdr3_nt: TGCGCCAGCAGCCTAGGAGGACAGGGCGGCGATGGCTACACCTTC
cdr3_aa: CASSLGGQGGDGYTF

clone_size: NA
d_call: TRBD1
cdr3_length: 16
j_call: TRBJ1-1
v_call: TRBV5-8
cdr3_nt: TGTGCCAGCAGCTTATCCGGGACAGGGCTGTACACTGAAGCTTTCTTT
cdr3_aa: CASSLSGTGLYTEAFF

clone_size: NA
d_call: TRBD1
cdr3_length: 17
j_call: TRBJ1-1
v_call: TRBV18
cdr3_nt: TGTGCCAGCTCCGCGGACAGGGGGCCGAAGATGAACACTGAAGCTTTCTTT
cdr3_aa: CASSADRGPKMNTEAFF

clone_size: NA
d_call: NA
cdr3_length: 12
j_call: TRBJ1-2
v_call: TRBV12-5
cdr3_nt: TGTGCTAGTAGCGACGGTGGTTTTGGCTACACCTTC
cdr3_aa: CASSDGGFGYTF

clone_size: NA
d_call: NA
cdr3_length: 15
j_call: TRBJ1-6
v_call: TRBV7-9
cdr3_nt: TGTGCCAGCAGCAAGGAGGGGCCCTATAATTCACCCCTCCACTTT
cdr3_aa: CASSKEGPYNSPLHF

clone_size: once
d_call: NA
cdr3_length: 14
j_call: TRBJ1-2
v_call: TRBV4-2
cdr3_nt: TGTGCCAGCAGCCTAGAGGCCACTAACTATGGCTACACCTTC
cdr3_aa: CASSLEATNYGYTF

clone_size: NA
d_call: TRBD1
cdr3_length: 15
j_call: TRBJ2-7
v_call: TRBV6-5
cdr3_nt: TGTGCCAGCAGATGGGAGGGACAGGGAACGGGAGAGCAGTACTTC
cdr3_aa: CASRWEGQGTGEQYF

clone_size: NA
d_call: TRBD2
cdr3_length: 14
j_call: TRBJ2-1
v_call: TRBV19
cdr3_nt: TGTGCCAGTAGTCTAGCGGGGGTCTACAATGAGCAGTTCTTC
cdr3_aa: CASSLAGVYNEQFF

clone_size: once
d_call: TRBD1
cdr3_length: 15
j_call: TRBJ2-7
v_call: TRBV10-2
cdr3_nt: TGCGCCAGCAGTGTCCGACAGGGGGCGGGGTACGAGCAGTACTTC
cdr3_aa: CASSVRQGAGYEQYF